Reported below is one TCR beta chain. Treatment reported: skin biopsy from PPD injection site in Mantoux-positive individual. An oligonucleotide containing a UMI was ligated to the 3' end of TCR cDNA. Individuals with a positive Mantoux test gave biopsies from PPD-injected skin. Four PCR rounds used nested alpha and beta constant region primers plus the SP2 primer. TCRdb re-derived calls from the UMI-ligation and nested PCR reads in MiXCR, one entry per CDR3 protein. This table has roughly 36,000 distinct CDR3 sequences, about 10% appearing once. The source of the sample is a study of naive and memory T cell subsets. CDR1 and CDR2 from the germline V gene are MNHEY and SVGAGI. There are 13 residues in the CDR3. Trimming stripped 2 bases from V and 8 bases from J, with 9 bases between.

The receptor comes from an adult in good health. Sequences were derived from skin, sampled from a tuberculin skin test site. The rearrangement uses TRBV6-5 and TRBJ1-4, with D maybe TRBD1 (5 bases). CDR3 protein: CASSYGGEEKLFF. In DNA form, the CDR3 reads TGTGCCAGCAGTTACGGAGGGGAGGAAAAACTGTTTTTT.